This passage covers 16 T cell receptor beta chains from one sample sequenced in a study of blood T cell repertoires in COVID-19. The method was immunoSEQ multiplex PCR; TCRdb's version includes in-frame clones alone and lacks a portion of them. Of around 300,000 clones listed, about 90% are singletons. The sample comprised PBMCs or T cells enriched from blood (not recorded which). The receptors were sampled from a woman aged 30 to 39 who had recovered from COVID-19.

The rearrangement joins TRBV4-1 to TRBJ1-5; TRBD1 agrees at 9 bases. Trimming at V came to 3 bases and at J to 9 bases, leaving 6 bases not matched to a gene. Germline lookup yields CDR1 MGHRA and CDR2 YSYEKL. The CDR3 contains 14 residues. For the CDR3, the DNA is TGCGCCAGCAGCCAGGGACAGGGCCCGGGGCCCCAGCATTTT. Translating it yields CASSQGQGPGPQHF.

The chain's CDR3 is CASRYLRGSTYGYTF. DNA of the CDR3: TGTGCCAGCAGATATCTCAGGGGAAGTACCTATGGCTACACCTTC. The rearrangement joins TRBV7-8 to TRBJ1-2; possible D gene TRBD1, 6 bases. Germline V gene data show CDR1 as SGHVS and CDR2 as FQNEAQ. This CDR3 is built from 15 residues. Trimming shortened V by 6 bases and J by 4 bases, and 18 bases separated the two germline ends.

The gene calls are TRBV5-1 and TRBJ2-1, with 9 nucleotides matching TRBD1. CDR3 size: 18 residues. Germline lookup yields CDR1 SGHRS and CDR2 YFSETQ. V lost 0 bases, J lost 0 bases, and 7 bases stayed unmatched. The CDR3 DNA is TGCGCCAGCAGCTTGGAGGGGGGACAGGGAAGCTCCTACAATGAGCAGTTCTTC. Protein product: CASSLEGGQGSSYNEQFF.

This clone appeared a few times. This chain links TRBV5-4 with TRBJ2-7; 9 nucleotides align to TRBD1. The CDR3 has 15 residues. V lost 4 bases to trimming and J lost 3 bases; unmatched junction nucleotides: 8. The germline V gene has CDR1 SGHNT and CDR2 YYREEE (reference sequence). For the CDR3, the DNA is TGTGCCAGCAGCCCTCCGGGACAGGGCGTCTACGAGCAGTACTTC. The encoded protein is CASSPPGQGVYEQYF.

The rearrangement links TRBV3-1 (or the pseudogene TRBV3-2) to TRBJ1-3; TRBD1 aligns across 7 bases. This CDR3 is built from 15 residues. The V gene end was trimmed by 6 bases and the J gene end by 0 bases; junction bases not matched to a gene: 5. Germline CDR1 and CDR2: LGHDT and YNNKEL (reference sequence). DNA of the CDR3: TGTGCCAGCAGTTTCGGACAGGCCTCTGGAAACACCATATATTTT. It codes for CASSFGQASGNTIYF.

The chain is built from TRBV29-1 and TRBJ1-1; D not certain. With 4 bases removed from V and 3 bases from J, the gap between germline ends came to 9 bases. Germline assignment: CDR1 SQVTM and CDR2 ANQGSEA. The length of the CDR3 is 12 residues. The DNA of the CDR3 is TGCAGCGTTGCCGGGAGGTACACTGAAGCTTTCTTT. Amino acid sequence: CSVAGRYTEAFF.

This clone was observed at least ten times. The chain couples TRBV6-4 to TRBJ2-3, with 7 bases matching TRBD2. CDR1 is MRHNA, CDR2 SNTAGT, per germline. CDR3 length: 15 amino acids. Germline trimming cut 2 bases from V and 0 bases from J; bases unmatched to any gene: 2. The CDR3, as DNA: TGTGCCAGCAGTGACGGGCGGGGGAGCACAGATACGCAGTATTTT. Its translation is CASSDGRGSTDTQYF.

The chain recombines TRBV18 with TRBJ1-6; 9 nucleotides match TRBD1. The CDR3 extends over 15 amino acids. V dropped 0 bases and J dropped 7; count of bases not matched to a gene: 1. CDR1 and CDR2 (germline): KGHSH, LQKENI. The CDR3 bases are TGTGCCAGCTCACCACCGACAGGGGGAAATTCACCCCTCCACTTT. Amino acids: CASSPPTGGNSPLHF.

The genes are TRBV6-5 and TRBJ1-1, with a tentative D call TRBD1 (5 bases). The CDR3 consists of 15 residues. Germline lookup yields CDR1 MNHEY and CDR2 SVGAGI. The germline V and J ends were trimmed by 6 bases and 0 bases, with 14 bases remaining between them. CDR3 bases: TGTGCCAGCAGCGTGCGACAGACACTGAACACTGAAGCTTTCTTT. Its translation: CASSVRQTLNTEAFF.

J is TRBJ1-4 and V is TRBV18, with 7 bases matching TRBD1. The CDR3 loop spans 13 amino acids. V lost 4 bases to trimming and J lost 8 bases; unmatched junction nucleotides: 4. Germline CDR1 reads KGHSH; CDR2 reads LQKENI. Here the CDR3 DNA reads TGTGCCAGCTCACTCGGACAGGACGAAAAACTGTTTTTT. Translated, it gives CASSLGQDEKLFF.

Written as DNA, the CDR3 is TGTGCCAGCAGTTTGGTGGGGAGCGCCTATGGCTACACCTTC. It translates to CASSLVGSAYGYTF. The chain links TRBV27 to TRBJ1-2; D call uncertain. Trimming removed 3 bases from V and 4 bases from J, with 12 bases in between. The CDR3 spans 14 residues. The V gene's germline CDR1 is MNHEY and CDR2 SMNVEV (reference sequence).

V usage is TRBV5-6 and J usage is TRBJ1-2; D is perhaps TRBD1 (5 bases). Trimming cost V 1 base and J 4 bases, with 11 bases left between them. Germline assignment: CDR1 SGHDT and CDR2 YYEEEE. This CDR3 region has 14 residues. The CDR3, as DNA: TGTGCCAGCAGCTTGTGGGGCCCCTTCTATGGCTACACCTTC. Residues: CASSLWGPFYGYTF.

This clone was counted a single time. The rearrangement uses TRBV5-1 and TRBJ1-1; D not resolved. CDR1 SGHRS and CDR2 YFSETQ come from the germline V gene. V was shortened by 0 bases and J by 4 bases, with 16 bases between the two germline ends. The length of the CDR3 is 16 residues. The DNA for the CDR3 is TGCGCCAGCAGCTTGGCCGAAGGAGGGCCGGGCACTGAAGCTTTCTTT. Translated: CASSLAEGGPGTEAFF.

A note on this clone: Distinct nucleotide sequences in the sample also encode this CDR3. V usage is TRBV6-5 and J usage is TRBJ1-2; 11 bases match TRBD1. Germline V CDR1 and CDR2: MNHEY, SVGAGI. V shed 6 bases and J 6 bases; nucleotides not matched to a gene: 6. CDR3 length equals 14 residues. The CDR3: CASRADRGRDGYTF. The DNA for the CDR3 is TGTGCCAGCAGAGCGGACAGGGGGCGCGATGGCTACACCTTC.

The V and J genes are TRBV21-1 and TRBJ1-6; the DNA was not compared with TRBD1, the D call given in the table. TRBV21-1 has pseudogene status. This CDR3 region has 18 residues. CDR3 in amino acids: CASSLRWIRDRRRSPLHF. In nucleotides, the CDR3 is TGTGCCAGCAGCCTAAGGTGGATCCGGGACAGGAGAAGATCACCCCTCCACTTT.

The chain couples TRBV9 to TRBJ2-7; D is possibly TRBD2 (5 bases). The ends were cut back, 0 bases at V and 4 bases at J, with 11 bases in the middle. Germline CDR1 is SGDLS and CDR2 is YYNGEE. The CDR3 sequence is 14 residues long. CDR3 sequence reads: CASSVAVGLYEQYF. CDR3 in DNA: TGTGCCAGCAGCGTAGCGGTCGGACTTTACGAGCAGTACTTC.